The clone carrying this T cell receptor beta chain was observed many times. Antigen: not known. The entry originates in a study of T cells in Graves' hyperthyroidism and ophthalmopathy. A roughly 9.3 ml volume of fresh peripheral blood provided the PBMCs. Study observations and caveats: Ophthalmopathy and stable hyperthyroidism were told apart by a 13 V-J model. Blood also contained most expanded thyroid clonotypes above 0.001.

TCR beta CDR3 sequences were amplified from RNA transcripts. When the TCR CDR3 underwent first-round RT-PCR, the HTBI primer set was used. A single record per CDR3 protein comes from TCRdb applying MiXCR to the multiplex PCR reads. The sample carries 350,000 to 500,000 distinct CDR3 sequences, roughly 15% recorded once. Germline CDR1 and CDR2: MDHEN and SYDVKM. J lost 2 bases, V lost 6 bases, and 11 bases had no gene match. The CDR3 loop spans 16 amino acids. The clonotype was recovered from a woman under 30 with Graves' hyperthyroidism. Sequenced sample: blood. V and J are TRBV28 and TRBJ1-1, with 8 bases aligning to TRBD1. The chain's CDR3 is CASRSSGTGINTEAFF. The CDR3 DNA sequence: TGTGCCAGCAGAAGCTCCGGGACAGGCATAAACACTGAAGCTTTCTTT.